One and the same sample provided the 23 T cell receptor beta chains below, sequenced in a study of blood T cell repertoires in COVID-19. Profiling relied on immunoSEQ multiplex PCR, and the TCRdb table lists in-frame clones only, not all of them. The sample carries tens of thousands of clones, just over 85% recorded once. The sequencing sample was made of peripheral blood. Receptors were obtained from a woman aged 80 or over with acute or convalescent COVID-19.

The chain carries TRBV19 and TRBJ1-1; 7 bases line up with TRBD1. V was pared by 3 bases and J by 8 bases, with 3 bases of the junction left unmatched. The germline CDR1 and CDR2 sequences are LNHDA and SQIVND (reference sequence). The CDR3 length is 12 residues. As DNA, the CDR3 is TGTGCCAGTAGTATTGGGACAGTAGAAGCTTTCTTT. Protein product: CASSIGTVEAFF.

The chain uses TRBV12-3 or TRBV12-4 and TRBJ2-7, with a weak D call TRBD1 (6 bases). There are 13 residues in the CDR3. V was trimmed by 5 bases and J by 7 bases, leaving 15 bases between them. In nucleotides, the CDR3 is TGTGCCAGCAGTCCACAAACTCAGGGGGAGCAGTACTTC. Protein product: CASSPQTQGEQYF.

The V gene is TRBV4-1, the J gene TRBJ2-3, with 11 bases aligning to TRBD1. The CDR3 consists of 15 residues. With 6 bases clipped from V and 3 bases from J, the junction kept 5 bases outside the gene matches. CDR1 MGHRA and CDR2 YSYEKL come from the germline V gene. The CDR3 spells CASSLGQGATDTQYF. Written as DNA, the CDR3 is TGCGCCAGCAGTCTAGGACAGGGGGCGACAGATACGCAGTATTTT.

The rearrangement links TRBV10-3 to TRBJ2-3; TRBD2 matches 7 bases. This CDR3 is 13 amino acids long. Trimming cost V 6 bases and J 6 bases; bases outside gene matches: 6. Germline V gene sequence: CDR1 ENHRY, CDR2 SYGVKD. CDR3 DNA sequence: TGTGCCATCAGGGGAGGGGTATGGGATACGCAGTATTTT. This codes for CAIRGGVWDTQYF.

The chain combines TRBV19 with TRBJ1-1; 8 nucleotides agree with TRBD1. CDR3 length equals 15 residues. The germline gives CDR1 LNHDA, CDR2 SQIVND (reference sequence). After removal of 1 base from V and 3 bases from J, the junction contained 4 bases not matched to a gene. In DNA, the CDR3 is TGTGCCAGTAGTATAGTGGGGACAGGCCACACTGAAGCTTTCTTT. Translated: CASSIVGTGHTEAFF.

The chain employs TRBV11-1 and TRBJ2-3; TRBD1 is a possible D gene (6 bases). The V gene's germline CDR1 is SGHAT and CDR2 FQDESV (reference sequence). V lost 1 base to trimming and J lost 4 bases, with 12 bases between them. CDR3 length: 15 residues. CDR3 sequence: CASSLEQGVSDTQYF. CDR3 DNA: TGTGCCAGCAGCTTAGAACAGGGAGTCTCAGATACGCAGTATTTT. Variable domain in full (rest from reference TRBV11-1 and TRBJ2-3): EAEVAQSPRYKITEKSQAVAFWCDPISGHATLYWYRQILGQGPELLVQFQDESVVDDSQLPKDRFSAERLKGVDSTLKIQPAELGDSAMYLCASSLEQGVSDTQYFGPGTRLTVL.

The CDR3 reads CASSRRTSGRVDEQYF. In DNA form, the CDR3 reads TGTGCCAGCAGCCGTAGGACTAGCGGGAGGGTCGACGAGCAGTACTTC. V usage is TRBV7-2 and J usage is TRBJ2-7, with 15 bases fitting TRBD2. Germline V gives CDR1 SGHTA, CDR2 FQGNSA. This CDR3 is 16 amino acids long. Trimming removed 5 bases from V and 5 bases from J; junction bases left unmatched: 7.

This chain links TRBV5-6 with TRBJ1-4; TRBD1 matches 7 bases. CDR1 is SGHDT and CDR2 is YYEEEE in the germline V gene. V shed 4 bases and J 6 bases; nucleotides not matched to a gene: 15. The CDR3 contains 17 residues. Written as DNA, the CDR3 is TGTGCCAGCAGCCAACTAAACATACAGGGGTGGGATGAAAAACTGTTTTTT. Its protein product is CASSQLNIQGWDEKLFF.

The V and J genes are TRBV5-6 and TRBJ2-5; a weak D match, TRBD2 (7 bases). Per the germline V gene, CDR1 is SGHDT and CDR2 is YYEEEE. V gave up 4 bases and J gave up 4 bases, with 17 bases separating them. This CDR3 is 15 amino acids long. CDR3 nucleotides: TGTGCCAGCAGCCTGAGGGGGGAGGGTCGAGAGACCCAGTACTTC. Protein: CASSLRGEGRETQYF.

Comment on this clone: The junction and the germline gene differ at one end; a read error may be behind it. The chain recombines TRBV7-7 with TRBJ2-1; tentative D call: TRBD1 (6 bases). In germline, CDR1 is SSHAT, CDR2 FNYEAQ (reference sequence). This CDR3 is 13 amino acids long. This CDR3 reads CASSLGAYNEQFF. CDR3 nucleotides: TGTGCTAGCAGCTTGGGGGCGTACAATGAGCAGTTCTTC.

This chain joins TRBV6-6 and TRBJ2-7; 7 bases line up with TRBD1. The ends lost 10 bases at V and 5 bases at J; junction bases unmatched: 8. Germline V CDR1 and CDR2: MNHNY, SVGAGI (reference sequence). This CDR3 region has 12 residues. CDR3 loop: CATQTGSDEQYF. CDR3 in DNA: TGTGCCACCCAGACAGGGAGCGACGAGCAGTACTTC.

This clone has just a few counts. The chain carries TRBV5-1 and TRBJ1-5, with a tentative D call TRBD1 (5 bases). This CDR3 comprises 13 residues. The germline V and J ends were trimmed by 7 bases and 4 bases, with 12 bases remaining between them. From germline, CDR1 is SGHRS and CDR2 YFSETQ. CDR3: CASSAGGNQPQHF. DNA for the CDR3: TGCGCCAGCTCCGCCGGGGGGAATCAGCCCCAGCATTTT.

A few counts support this clone. This chain joins TRBV4-3 and TRBJ2-2, with D possibly matching TRBD2 (6 bases). In germline, CDR1 is LGHNA, CDR2 YSLEER. Trimming left V 0 bases short and J 6 bases short, with 14 bases between. The CDR3 is 16 amino acids. CDR3 DNA sequence: TGCGCCAGCAGCCAAGATCAGGCGGGGACGGCCGGGGAGCTGTTTTTT. Protein: CASSQDQAGTAGELFF.

The gene calls are TRBV9 and TRBJ2-3; perhaps TRBD2 as D (6 bases). Trimming took off 0 bases at V and 1 base at J, with 15 bases between the two ends. Germline V gives CDR1 SGDLS, CDR2 YYNGEE. This CDR3 comprises 17 residues. The CDR3 is CASSVVGGQVGTDTQYF. The CDR3 nucleotides read TGTGCCAGCAGCGTAGTGGGGGGTCAGGTGGGCACAGATACGCAGTATTTT.

This clone appeared a few times. The chain carries TRBV20-1 and TRBJ2-3; D not certain. The CDR3 length is 11 residues. The V gene lost 1 base and the J gene lost 5 bases, with 4 bases spanning the gap. In germline, CDR1 is DFQATT, CDR2 SNEGSKA (reference sequence). The CDR3 loop reads CSARVIDTQYF. CDR3 sequence (DNA): TGCAGTGCTAGAGTAATAGATACGCAGTATTTT.

This chain joins TRBV5-1 and TRBJ1-5; no clear D gene. V was pared by 0 bases and J by 11 bases, with 18 bases between. The germline V gene encodes CDR1 SGHRS and CDR2 YFSETQ. The CDR3 covers 15 residues. The CDR3 DNA is TGCGCCAGCAGCTTGGGGCCGGAGGATCATCAAACCCAGCATTTT. Protein product: CASSLGPEDHQTQHF.

The J gene is TRBJ1-2, the V gene TRBV6-6, with 11 bases that match TRBD1. V dropped 5 bases and J dropped 8; count of bases not matched to a gene: 7. The CDR3 extends over 14 amino acids. Germline CDR1 and CDR2: MNHNY and SVGAGI (reference sequence). CDR3 bases: TGTGCCAGCAGTGCCGGACAGGGGGCGCGGGGCTACACCTTC. This encodes CASSAGQGARGYTF.

Regarding this clone: The conserved final phenylalanine or tryptophan is absent from the CDR3, which likely points to a read error. The limits of the CDR3 on the DNA are not certain, so only TCRdb's listed CDR3 is given. CDR3 amino acids: CASRTGGYGYTPL. The V gene is TRBV19, the J gene TRBJ1-2; the table's D call, TRBD1, has no DNA check behind it. A total of 13 residues make up the CDR3, ends included. Per the germline V gene, CDR1 is LNHDA and CDR2 is SQIVND (reference sequence).

This chain connects TRBV5-1 to TRBJ2-5, with 8 bases aligning to TRBD2. The germline V gene has CDR1 SGHRS and CDR2 YFSETQ. V shed 1 base and J 7 bases; nucleotides not matched to a gene: 15. CDR3 length: 17 amino acids. In nucleotides, the CDR3 is TGCGCCAGCAGCTTGACTTCTAGCGGGTTCCCGGGCGGGACCCAGTACTTC. Translation: CASSLTSSGFPGGTQYF.

V usage is TRBV5-4 and J usage is TRBJ2-3; D might be TRBD2 (5 bases). The CDR3 is made up of 14 amino acids. Between the trimmed V and J ends, which lost 0 bases and 2 bases, there was a span of 7 bases. Germline V gene lookup returns CDR1 SGHNT and CDR2 YYREEE (reference sequence). The CDR3: CASSLGAATDTQYF. DNA for the CDR3: TGTGCCAGCAGCTTGGGAGCGGCCACAGATACGCAGTATTTT.

V is TRBV7-9 and J is TRBJ2-7, with D possibly being TRBD1 (6 bases). With 5 bases removed from V and 3 bases from J, the gap between germline ends came to 20 bases. The germline CDR1 and CDR2 sequences are SEHNR and FQNEAQ (reference sequence). The CDR3 loop spans 16 amino acids. DNA for the CDR3: TGTGCCAGCAGCGATACAGCTTGGCAGGGGCGCTACGAGCAGTACTTC. Protein sequence: CASSDTAWQGRYEQYF.

A single count supports this clone. This chain connects TRBV5-1 to TRBJ2-7; 14 positions agree with TRBD2. V trimming: 3 bases; J trimming: 3 bases; junction bases outside the gene matches: 2. Looked up from germline, CDR1 is SGHRS and CDR2 is YFSETQ. CDR3 size: 15 residues. In nucleotides, the CDR3 is TGCGCCAGCAGCTGGGGGACTAGCGGGAGCTACGAGCAGTACTTC. Residues: CASSWGTSGSYEQYF. Filled out from reference TRBV5-1 and TRBJ2-7, the complete variable domain reads KAGVTQTPRYLIKTRGQQVTLSCSPISGHRSVSWYQQTPGQGLQFLFEYFSETQRNKGNFPGRFSGRQFSNSRSEMNVSTLELGDSALYLCASSWGTSGSYEQYFGPGTRLTVT.

The chain joins TRBV5-1 to TRBJ1-4, with 7 bases identical to TRBD1. The ends lost 1 base at V and 2 bases at J; junction bases unmatched: 2. The germline CDR1 and CDR2 sequences are SGHRS and YFSETQ. The CDR3 sequence is 15 residues long. The CDR3 sequence: CASSLRTGTNEKLFF. CDR3 coding DNA: TGCGCCAGCAGCTTGAGGACAGGCACTAATGAAAAACTGTTTTTT.